These T cell receptor beta chains were read from a single sample in a study of CD8 T cells in ankylosing spondylitis. TCRdb re-derived calls from the 5' RACE reads in MiXCR, one entry per CDR3 protein. The sample gives under 130,000 distinct CDR3 sequences, more than 20% of which show up once; about 12% is in the top ten. The sample taken for sequencing was synovial fluid, either unsorted or a sorted T cell fraction (not recorded which). The receptors stem from a male donor with ankylosing spondylitis. Both conserved end residues are part of each CDR3. The order of the fields is J gene, V gene, CDR3 protein.

TRBJ1-1,TRBV29-1,CSVARQDMNTEAFF
TRBJ2-1,TRBV12-3/TRBV12-4,CASSPTSGSGEQFF
TRBJ1-2,TRBV3-1,CASSQGTPPGGYTF
TRBJ2-1,TRBV2,CASSAGLAGGNSYNEQFF
TRBJ2-2,TRBV20-1,CSAGAGLAGGYNTGELFF
TRBJ1-1,TRBV9,CASSLPGQLNTEAFF
TRBJ1-2,TRBV18,CASSPGTGDYGYTF
TRBJ2-3,TRBV4-1,CASSHVRPGLAGGDTQYF
TRBJ2-5,TRBV18,CASSPGETQYF
TRBJ1-2,TRBV2,CASRPGQGIIHGYTF
TRBJ2-1,TRBV4-1,CASSQDRDRERYRQFF
TRBJ1-1,TRBV5-1,CASSPGTGEEAFF
TRBJ2-5,TRBV6-1,CASSRLRGETQYF
TRBJ2-1,TRBV27,CASSPSGRTSSYNEQFF
TRBJ2-1,TRBV6-1,CASRPTGLAGGQRGDEQFF
TRBJ2-1,TRBV4-1,CASSQDPLLGYEQFF
TRBJ2-2,TRBV9,CASSVEVAGESGELFF
TRBJ1-3,TRBV5-1,CASSSGTVSWSTIYF
TRBJ2-2,TRBV27,CASSFSTGNTGELFF
TRBJ2-7,TRBV7-8,CASSLAGLEYEQYF
TRBJ2-1,TRBV2,CASSVGRVGNEQFF
TRBJ2-2,TRBV20-1,CSAPGAGTGELFF
TRBJ2-3,TRBV27,CASSKGLPEIGTDTQYF
TRBJ2-1,TRBV5-1,CASSPLGSGISYNEQFF